These T cell receptor beta chains were read from a single sample in a study of cytomegalovirus exposure and HLA in healthy donors. Data came from immunoSEQ multiplex PCR; TCRdb stores just in-frame clones and leaves some out. The sample shows some 77,000 clones, roughly three quarters of them seen only once. The sample consisted of PBMCs. All receptors derive from a woman in her forties or fifties in good health and CMV-seropositive. Both conserved end residues are part of each CDR3. The D gene is left open where the match is weak. Clone size, where shown, is once, few, many, or a class for clones that have expanded.

>TRBV6-1|TRBD1|TRBJ1-1|14|.
TGTGCCAGCAGTGACGGACAGGGAGGCACTGAAGCTTTCTTT
CASSDGQGGTEAFF
>TRBV2|.|TRBJ1-4|15|.
TGTGCCAGCAGTCCCTCGGGGGGGACTAATGAAAAACTGTTTTTT
CASSPSGGTNEKLFF
>TRBV20-1|.|TRBJ2-5|10|.
TGCAGTGCTGGGGCGGAGACCCAGTACTTC
CSAGAETQYF
>TRBV23-1|.|TRBJ1-3|17|.
TGCGCCAGCAGTCAAAAAGACAGTGCCGGGTTTTGGAACACCATATATTTT
CASSQKDSAGFWNTIYF
>TRBV25-1|.|TRBJ1-6|12|.
TGTGCCAGCAGGGATGGAGGTTCACCCCTCCACTTT
CASRDGGSPLHF
>TRBV7-9|.|TRBJ2-3|17|once
TGTGCCAGCAGCTTAGCGGTGGCTAGCGCGATGACAGATACGCAGTATTTT
CASSLAVASAMTDTQYF
>TRBV6-5|.|TRBJ1-4|13|.
TGTGCCAGCAGTATAACAACTAATGAAAAACTGTTTTTT
CASSITTNEKLFF
>TRBV7-8|.|TRBJ2-4|14|.
TGTGCCAGCAGCTTAGACTTAGCCAAAAACATTCAGTACTTC
CASSLDLAKNIQYF
>TRBV7-9|.|TRBJ1-4|14|few
TGTGCCAGCACACGGTCGGGGATCTCAGAAAAACTGTTTTTT
CASTRSGISEKLFF
>TRBV27|.|TRBJ2-1|18|.
TGTGCCAGCAGTTTATCGATACGGCTAGCGAATAAGTACAATGAGCAGTTCTTC
CASSLSIRLANKYNEQFF
>TRBV15|TRBD1|TRBJ2-5|13|.
TGTGCCACCAGCAGCAGGGGGCGAGAGACCCAGTACTTC
CATSSRGRETQYF
>TRBV4-3|.|TRBJ1-2|14|.
TGCGCCAGCAGCCAAGGTCGAGCTAACTATGGCTACACCTTC
CASSQGRANYGYTF
>TRBV2|.|TRBJ1-5|15|.
TGTGCCAGCACCCAAGAGGGAACCGGTGGCCAGCCCCAGCATTTT
CASTQEGTGGQPQHF
>TRBV15|TRBD2|TRBJ2-7|16|.
TGTGCCACCAGCAGAGATCTCAGCGGGGGGATCTACGAGCAGTACTTC
CATSRDLSGGIYEQYF
>TRBV10-1|TRBD1|TRBJ2-7|14|.
TGCGCCAGCAGTCCCGGACAGGTTACCTACGAGCAGTACTTC
CASSPGQVTYEQYF
>TRBV6-1|TRBD2|TRBJ2-3|15|once
TGTGCCAGCAGTGAAACCAGCGGGAGTTCGGATACGCAGTATTTT
CASSETSGSSDTQYF